This T cell receptor (beta chain) derives from a study of cytomegalovirus exposure and HLA in healthy donors. Here immunoSEQ multiplex PCR was the method, and the copy in TCRdb shows in-frame clones only, minus some. The sample yields around 130,000 clones, 88% seen once. This sequence originates from a man aged 25 to 40 in good health and CMV-seronegative. Sequenced input: PBMCs.

CDR3 region: CASSQGAGEVEKLFF. CDR3 nucleotides: TGCGCCAGCAGCCAAGGGGCTGGGGAGGTGGAAAAACTGTTTTTT. The rearrangement links TRBV4-3 to TRBJ1-4, with no clear D. The CDR3 has 15 amino acids. The ends were cut back, 1 base at V and 8 bases at J, with 14 bases in the middle. From germline, CDR1 is LGHNA and CDR2 YSLEER.